Presented here are 26 T cell receptor beta chains from one specimen sequenced in a study of Graves' ophthalmopathy and Graves' hyperthyroidism. RNA served as the template for amplifying TCR beta CDR3 regions. Second-round multiplex PCR followed a first-round RT-PCR using HTBI primers. TCRdb reanalysed the multiplex PCR reads using MiXCR and keeps one entry per CDR3 protein. The sample has roughly 400,000 distinct CDR3 sequences; approximately 18% are singletons. The sequenced sample was peripheral blood. Receptor source: an adult woman with stable Graves' hyperthyroidism.

At least ten counts were recorded for this clonotype. Compared with germline, one end of the junction differs, possibly owing to a read error. The rearrangement joins TRBV6-1 to TRBJ1-2; D call uncertain. The germline V gene encodes CDR1 MNHNS and CDR2 SASEGT. The CDR3 is made up of 17 amino acids. The DNA of the CDR3 is TGTGCCAGCAGTGTAATACGGAGACTACCCGTTAACTGTGGCTACACCTTC. This translates into CASSVIRRLPVNCGYTF.

This clonotype was observed at least ten times. This sequence joins TRBV13 and TRBJ1-1; 7 bases match TRBD1. J gave up 4 bases and V 6 bases, and 8 bases lay outside the gene matches. The CDR3 covers 14 residues. In germline, CDR1 is PRHDT, CDR2 FYEKMQ (reference sequence). This chain's CDR3 is CASSPDRAATEAFF. The CDR3 DNA is TGTGCCAGCAGTCCCGACAGGGCTGCCACTGAAGCTTTCTTT.

The chain combines TRBV20-1 with TRBJ2-2; no clear D. The CDR3 is 11 residues long. V lost 6 bases to trimming and J lost 6 bases, with 8 bases between them. Looked up from germline, CDR1 is DFQATT and CDR2 is SNEGSKA (reference sequence). In DNA form, the CDR3 reads TGCAGTGCCCGGCTTTCCGGGGAGCTGTTTTTT. The encoded protein is CSARLSGELFF.

In this sample, this clonotype turned up many times. J is TRBJ1-2 and V is TRBV29-1; 8 nucleotides line up with TRBD1. CDR3 length: 16 amino acids. CDR1 is SQVTM and CDR2 is ANQGSEA in the germline V gene. The junction had 17 bases not matched to a gene; V was cut back by 4 bases and J by 7 bases. In nucleotides, the CDR3 is TGCAGCGTTGCGGCCGTGCAGGGGGCGGCTTCACCTGGCTACACCTTC. Protein sequence: CSVAAVQGAASPGYTF.

V gene TRBV27 combines with J gene TRBJ2-7; the D is unclear. The V and J ends lost 6 bases and 0 bases respectively, with 9 bases between them. The CDR3 loop spans 13 amino acids. Germline V gene data show CDR1 as MNHEY and CDR2 as SMNVEV (reference sequence). The DNA of the CDR3 is TGTGCCAGCAGCCGACTGAGCTCCTACGAGCAGTACTTC. Protein: CASSRLSSYEQYF.

The table lists this clonotype with many counts. This sequence joins TRBV27 and TRBJ2-6; no definite D call. V lost 3 bases and J lost 2, with 11 bases in between. The CDR3 has 16 residues. Germline CDR1 MNHEY, CDR2 SMNVEV (reference sequence). CDR3 DNA: TGTGCCAGCAGTTTGGTGGGCCCCACTGGGGCCAACGTCCTGACTTTC. Translated: CASSLVGPTGANVLTF.

The sample holds many counts of this clonotype. The rearrangement uses TRBV28 and TRBJ1-1; D not certain. The CDR3 covers 13 residues. Trimming removed 6 bases at V and 7 bases at J, with 15 bases between. Germline V gives CDR1 MDHEN, CDR2 SYDVKM. CDR3: CASSAPPGIEAFF. CDR3 DNA sequence: TGTGCCAGCAGCGCTCCCCCGGGCATTGAAGCTTTCTTT.

The chain links TRBV20-1 to TRBJ2-5, with 13 bases matching TRBD2. The germline CDR1 and CDR2 sequences are DFQATT and SNEGSKA (reference sequence). This CDR3 contains 16 residues. The V segment lost 2 bases and the J segment 5 bases; nucleotides outside the gene matches: 8. The CDR3 protein is CSARPLAGGRVETQYF. The CDR3 region has the DNA TGCAGTGCTAGACCACTAGCGGGAGGGCGGGTTGAGACCCAGTACTTC.

This clonotype was recorded many times. The gene calls are TRBV20-1 and TRBJ1-2; D is undetermined. The germline CDR1 and CDR2 sequences are DFQATT and SNEGSKA (reference sequence). V lost 4 bases and J 7 bases, leaving 13 bases between the germline ends. CDR3 length equals 12 residues. In DNA form, the CDR3 reads TGCAGTGCTACAGGTTTGGACGGTGGCTACACCTTC. It encodes CSATGLDGGYTF.

This clonotype was recorded many times. The chain joins TRBV5-1 to TRBJ2-6; TRBD1 aligns across 7 bases. The junction had 7 bases not matched to a gene; V was cut back by 4 bases and J by 0 bases. Germline V lookup: CDR1 SGHRS, CDR2 YFSETQ. The CDR3 is made up of 17 amino acids. Here the CDR3 reads CASSPSTGSSGANVLTF. The CDR3 DNA reads as TGCGCCAGCAGCCCGTCGACAGGGAGCTCTGGGGCCAACGTCCTGACTTTC.

The chain uses TRBV7-9 and TRBJ2-5; the D is unclear. Trimming left V 2 bases short and J 3 bases short, with 10 bases between. CDR3 length: 14 residues. Germline loops: CDR1 SEHNR, CDR2 FQNEAQ (reference sequence). CDR3 loop: CASSLRVLEETQYF. CDR3 sequence (DNA): TGTGCCAGCAGCTTACGGGTGTTGGAAGAGACCCAGTACTTC.

This clonotype was counted at least ten times. This chain's CDR3 is CASGGAGRGYTF. CDR3 nucleotides: TGTGCCAGCGGGGGGGCAGGAAGAGGCTACACCTTC. J is TRBJ1-2 and V is TRBV6-1, with D possibly TRBD1 on 6 matching bases. The V gene's germline CDR1 is MNHNS and CDR2 SASEGT. CDR3 length: 12 amino acids. V lost 8 bases and J 8 bases, leaving 15 bases between the germline ends.

This clonotype was seen many times. The gene calls are TRBV29-1 and TRBJ1-5; D perhaps matches TRBD1 (5 bases). Germline CDR1 and CDR2: SQVTM and ANQGSEA. This CDR3 is built from 14 residues. V dropped 1 base and J dropped 1 base, with 8 bases sitting between them. The DNA for the CDR3 is TGCAGCGTTGAAGGGGGGGACAGCAATCAGCCCCAGCATTTT. Its translation: CSVEGGDSNQPQHF.

This rearrangement joins TRBV4-1 to TRBJ2-7; 9 nucleotides line up with TRBD1. The germline CDR1 and CDR2 sequences are MGHRA and YSYEKL. Trimming at V came to 2 bases and at J to 5 bases, leaving 13 bases not matched to a gene. The CDR3 covers 17 residues. The CDR3 sequence: CASSQSGGTGLGDEQYF. DNA for the CDR3: TGCGCCAGCAGCCAATCGGGCGGGACAGGGCTTGGAGACGAGCAGTACTTC.

The CDR3 bases are TGTGCCAGCAGTAAGGACAGGGGGATCACCTACGAGCAGTACTTC. It yields the protein CASSKDRGITYEQYF. The chain employs TRBV6-1 and TRBJ2-7, with 10 positions matching TRBD1. Trimming took 5 bases from V and 2 from J; bases not matched to a gene: 6. Germline lookup yields CDR1 MNHNS and CDR2 SASEGT. This CDR3 spans 15 amino acids.

In its sample, this clonotype was seen many times. CDR3 nucleotides: TGCAGTGCTTCCCCCGGAAGGGGCGAGCAGTACTTC. This translates into CSASPGRGEQYF. V gene TRBV20-1 combines with J gene TRBJ2-7; TRBD1 might be the D (5 bases). Germline V gene lookup returns CDR1 DFQATT and CDR2 SNEGSKA (reference sequence). The CDR3 is made up of 12 amino acids. Trimming shortened V by 5 bases and J by 6 bases, and 14 bases separated the two germline ends.

This clonotype was picked up a small number of times. The gene calls are TRBV20-1 and TRBJ2-2; TRBD1 matches at 8 bases. The CDR3 spans 15 residues. With V trimmed by 4 bases and J by 5 bases, 9 bases remained unmatched. Germline CDR1 and CDR2: DFQATT and SNEGSKA (reference sequence). CDR3 amino acids: CSATTGRGRTGELFF. CDR3 coding DNA: TGCAGTGCTACCACGGGCAGGGGGCGGACCGGGGAGCTGTTTTTT.

This clonotype was found many times. The gene calls are TRBV10-2 and TRBJ2-2; D unresolved. CDR3 size: 17 residues. The ends were cut back, 2 bases at V and 0 bases at J, with 13 bases in the middle. The germline V gene has CDR1 WSHSY and CDR2 SAAADI. In DNA, the CDR3 is TGCGCCAGCAGTGAGCCCGGACGACCCGCGAACACCGGGGAGCTGTTTTTT. It encodes CASSEPGRPANTGELFF.

This rearrangement joins TRBV5-6 to TRBJ2-7, with 10 bases fitting TRBD1. Germline trimming cut 4 bases from V and 3 bases from J; bases unmatched to any gene: 13. There are 17 residues in the CDR3. Germline V gene lookup returns CDR1 SGHDT and CDR2 YYEEEE. CDR3: CASSPGQGTPPYYEQYF. Written as DNA, the CDR3 is TGTGCCAGCAGCCCGGGACAGGGGACCCCCCCCTACTACGAGCAGTACTTC.

Of note for this clonotype: Given the absence of the conserved phenylalanine or tryptophan at the CDR3 end, a read error is likely. The rearrangement joins TRBV25-1 to TRBJ1-5; D gene ambiguous. Germline lookup yields CDR1 MGHDK and CDR2 SYGVNS. The CDR3 contains 12 residues. Trimming stripped 3 bases from V and 2 bases from J, with 2 bases between. The CDR3 loop is CASSDGNQPQHY. CDR3 bases: TGTGCCAGCAGTGACGGCAATCAGCCCCAGCATTAT.

A few counts support this clonotype. V is TRBV6-1 and J is TRBJ1-5; unclear D gene. V lost 0 bases and J lost 6, with 9 bases in between. The CDR3 runs 14 residues. Looked up from germline, CDR1 is MNHNS and CDR2 is SASEGT. The CDR3 DNA reads as TGTGCCAGCAGTGAAGCACCGATAGCTCAGCCCCAGCATTTT. This translates into CASSEAPIAQPQHF.

This clonotype appeared a few times. The genes are TRBV4-3 and TRBJ2-5; 9 nucleotides agree with TRBD2. Germline values: CDR1 LGHNA, CDR2 YSLEER. Trimming at V came to 4 bases and at J to 2 bases, leaving 11 bases not matched to a gene. This CDR3 comprises 17 residues. This CDR3 is CASSRGGRGLEQETQYF. Written as DNA, the CDR3 is TGCGCCAGCAGCCGGGGCGGGAGGGGCCTCGAGCAAGAGACCCAGTACTTC.

This clonotype was seen repeatedly, ten times or more. The rearrangement joins TRBV6-5 to TRBJ1-2; TRBD1 matches at 10 bases. Germline loops: CDR1 MNHEY, CDR2 SVGAGI. This CDR3 spans 14 amino acids. J was trimmed by 5 bases and V by 6 bases; bases with no gene match: 6. CDR3 residues: CASRRGQGVYGYTF. The CDR3 DNA is TGTGCCAGCAGGAGAGGACAGGGGGTTTATGGCTACACCTTC.

This clonotype came up many times. The chain couples TRBV6-2 or TRBV6-3 to TRBJ2-7; 8 positions agree with TRBD2. CDR3 length: 13 residues. Germline trimming cut 6 bases from V and 6 bases from J; bases unmatched to any gene: 7. Per germline, CDR1 MNHEY and CDR2 SVGEGT. The CDR3 loop reads CASSRSGTSEQYF. The CDR3 DNA follows: TGTGCCAGCAGCAGGAGCGGGACTAGCGAGCAGTACTTC.

The chain joins TRBV25-1 to TRBJ2-5, with TRBD2 identical over 10 bases. With V trimmed by 10 bases and J by 4 bases, 6 bases remained unmatched. The CDR3 extends over 13 amino acids. Germline CDR1 and CDR2: MGHDK and SYGVNS. The CDR3: CATRAGGGETQYF. The CDR3 nucleotides read TGTGCCACCAGAGCGGGAGGGGGAGAGACCCAGTACTTC.

There are many counts of this clonotype. The V gene is TRBV20-1, the J gene TRBJ2-7, with TRBD2 identical over 11 bases. The CDR3 is made up of 14 amino acids. CDR1 DFQATT and CDR2 SNEGSKA come from the germline V gene (reference sequence). V gave up 5 bases and J gave up 0 bases; unmatched junction bases: 3. The CDR3 nucleotides are TGCAGTGCTCCAACTAGCGGGGGCTCCTACGAGCAGTACTTC. This sequence encodes CSAPTSGGSYEQYF.